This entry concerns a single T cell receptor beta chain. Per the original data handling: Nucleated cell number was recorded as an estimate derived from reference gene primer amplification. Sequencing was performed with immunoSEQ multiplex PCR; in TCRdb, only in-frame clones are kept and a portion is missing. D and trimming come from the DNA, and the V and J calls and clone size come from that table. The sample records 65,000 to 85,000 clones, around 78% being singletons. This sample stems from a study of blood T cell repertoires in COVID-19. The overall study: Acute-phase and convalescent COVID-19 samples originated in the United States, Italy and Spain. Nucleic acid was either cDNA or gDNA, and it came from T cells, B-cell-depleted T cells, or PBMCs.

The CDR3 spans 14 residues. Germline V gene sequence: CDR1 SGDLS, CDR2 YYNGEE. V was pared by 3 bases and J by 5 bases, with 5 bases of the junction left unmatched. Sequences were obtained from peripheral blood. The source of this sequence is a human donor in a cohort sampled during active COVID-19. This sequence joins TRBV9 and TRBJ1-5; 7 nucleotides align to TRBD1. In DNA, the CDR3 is TGTGCCAGCAGCGAGCAGGGGGACCATCAGCCCCAGCATTTT. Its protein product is CASSEQGDHQPQHF. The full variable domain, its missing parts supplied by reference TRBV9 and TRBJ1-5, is DSGVTQTPKHLITATGQRVTLRCSPRSGDLSVYWYQQSLDQGLQFLIQYYNGEERAKGNILERFSAQQFPDLHSELNLSSLELGDSALYFCASSEQGDHQPQHFGDGTRLSIL.